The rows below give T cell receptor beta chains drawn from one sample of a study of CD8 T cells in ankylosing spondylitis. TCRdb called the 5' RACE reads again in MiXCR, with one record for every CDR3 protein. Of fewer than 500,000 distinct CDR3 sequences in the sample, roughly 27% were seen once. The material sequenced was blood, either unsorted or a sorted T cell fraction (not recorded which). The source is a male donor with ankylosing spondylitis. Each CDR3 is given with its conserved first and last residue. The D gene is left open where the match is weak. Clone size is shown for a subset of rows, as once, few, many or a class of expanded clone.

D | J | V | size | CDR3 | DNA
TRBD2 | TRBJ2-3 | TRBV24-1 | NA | CATSPAGGTDTQYF | TGTGCCACCAGTCCAGCGGGAGGTACAGATACGCAGTATTTT
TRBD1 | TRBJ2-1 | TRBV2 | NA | CASRSQGWNEQFF | TGTGCCAGCAGATCACAGGGGTGGAATGAGCAGTTCTTC
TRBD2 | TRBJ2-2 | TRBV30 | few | CAWSKGLAGVYTGELFF | TGTGCCTGGAGTAAGGGACTAGCGGGGGTTTACACCGGGGAGCTGTTTTTT
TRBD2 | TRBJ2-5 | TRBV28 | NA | CASSSFPRLAVIETQYF | TGTGCCAGCAGTTCCTTCCCACGACTAGCGGTTATAGAGACCCAGTACTTC
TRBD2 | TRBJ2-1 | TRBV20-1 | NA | CSARRAGVHNEQFF | TGCAGTGCTAGAAGAGCGGGAGTTCACAATGAGCAGTTCTTC
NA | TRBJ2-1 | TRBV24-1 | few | CATSSGPRDYNEQFF | TGTGCCACCAGTTCAGGGCCGAGAGATTACAATGAGCAGTTCTTC
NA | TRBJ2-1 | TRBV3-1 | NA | CASSQGIGVVNEQFF | TGTGCCAGCAGCCAAGGAATAGGGGTGGTCAATGAGCAGTTCTTC
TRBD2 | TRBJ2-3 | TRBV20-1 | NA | CSAAAREAADTQYF | TGCAGTGCCGCGGCGCGGGAGGCCGCGGATACGCAGTATTTT
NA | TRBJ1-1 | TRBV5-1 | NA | CASSVDSLYTEAFF | TGCGCCAGCAGCGTAGACAGTCTCTACACTGAAGCTTTCTTT
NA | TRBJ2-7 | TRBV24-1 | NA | CATSDFGTPSYEQYF | TGTGCCACCAGTGATTTTGGTACCCCCTCCTACGAGCAGTACTTC
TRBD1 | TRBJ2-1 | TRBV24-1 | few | CATSDQRQGGYNEQFF | TGTGCCACCAGTGACCAAAGACAGGGGGGATACAATGAGCAGTTCTTC
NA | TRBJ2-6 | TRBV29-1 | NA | CSVRPTGANVLTF | TGCAGCGTTCGTCCGACTGGGGCCAACGTCCTGACTTTC
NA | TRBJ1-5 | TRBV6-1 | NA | CASSPGLFSNQPQHF | TGTGCCAGCAGTCCGGGACTGTTTAGCAATCAGCCCCAGCATTTT
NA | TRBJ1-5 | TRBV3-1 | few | CASSQGAQPQHF | TGTGCCAGCAGCCAAGGTGCTCAGCCCCAGCATTTT
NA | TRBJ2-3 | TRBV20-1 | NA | CSATKGGTQYF | TGCAGTGCTACAAAGGGGGGTACGCAGTATTTT
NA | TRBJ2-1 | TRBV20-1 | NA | CSARGASGDLYNEQFF | TGCAGTGCTAGGGGGGCTAGCGGAGACCTCTACAATGAGCAGTTCTTC
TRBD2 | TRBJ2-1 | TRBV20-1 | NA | CSASIRAGSYNEQFF | TGCAGTGCTAGCATCAGAGCGGGGTCCTACAATGAGCAGTTCTTC
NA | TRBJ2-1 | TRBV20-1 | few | CSARESGRGNNEQFF | TGCAGTGCTAGAGAATCAGGCAGAGGGAACAATGAGCAGTTCTTC
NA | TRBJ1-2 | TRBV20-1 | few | CSLPRRFNYGYTF | TGCAGCCTACCCAGGAGGTTTAACTATGGCTACACCTTC
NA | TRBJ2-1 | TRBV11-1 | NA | CASSFWGSTDNEQFF | TGTGCCAGCAGCTTTTGGGGTAGCACCGACAATGAGCAGTTCTTC
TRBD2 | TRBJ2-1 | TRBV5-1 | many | CASSLAGREDNEQFF | TGCGCCAGCAGCTTGGCCGGGAGGGAGGACAATGAGCAGTTCTTC
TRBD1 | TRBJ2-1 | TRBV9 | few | CASSVGTGANEQFF | TGTGCCAGCAGCGTAGGGACAGGGGCCAATGAGCAGTTCTTC
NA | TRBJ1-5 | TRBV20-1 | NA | CSASLISRQHSNQPQHF | TGCAGTGCTAGTCTTATTTCACGGCAGCATAGCAATCAGCCCCAGCATTTT
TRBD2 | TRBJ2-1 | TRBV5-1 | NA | CASSWREGRDEQFF | TGCGCCAGCAGCTGGAGGGAGGGCCGGGATGAGCAGTTCTTC